This passage covers 8 T cell receptor beta chains from one sample sequenced in a study of T cells after yellow fever vaccination. TCRdb analysed the 5' RACE reads with MiXCR anew, one entry per CDR3 protein. This sample has around 310,000 distinct CDR3 sequences, with 3% to 4.5% found just once. The source was PBMCs, collected on the day of the yellow fever booster vaccination. These receptors all stem from a man between 18 and 29 years old who received the YFV17D yellow fever vaccine.

This clonotype appeared a few times. V and J are TRBV5-4 and TRBJ2-2, with D possibly TRBD1 on 6 matching bases. V lost 4 bases, J lost 5 bases, and 15 bases lay in between. Germline V CDR1 and CDR2: SGHNT, YYREEE (reference sequence). This CDR3 region has 15 residues. In DNA, the CDR3 is TGTGCCAGCAGCCTCTCGGGACACGGGACCGGGGAGCTGTTTTTT. It is translated as CASSLSGHGTGELFF.

This clonotype was observed a few times. This rearrangement joins TRBV7-3 to TRBJ2-7; TRBD1 matches at 7 bases. V lost 4 bases and J lost 2; bases outside the gene matches: 2. CDR1 is SGHTA and CDR2 is FQGTGA in the germline V gene. This CDR3 has 13 amino acids. The CDR3 sequence is CASSSRGPYEQYV. The CDR3 DNA reads TGTGCCAGCAGCTCTAGGGGGCCCTACGAGCAGTACGTC.

This clonotype was recorded many times. J is TRBJ1-1 and V is TRBV6-5, with D maybe TRBD1 (5 bases). Trimming pared 4 bases from V and 0 bases from J, leaving 9 bases between. Germline V gene lookup returns CDR1 MNHEY and CDR2 SVGAGI. This CDR3 has 14 residues. CDR3 loop: CASSFDSMNTEAFF. The CDR3 DNA follows: TGTGCCAGCAGTTTCGACAGCATGAACACTGAAGCTTTCTTT.

This clonotype was detected many times. This chain uses TRBV20-1 with TRBJ1-1; TRBD1 might be the D (5 bases). The CDR3 runs 14 residues. Between the trimmed V and J ends, which lost 6 bases and 0 bases, there was a span of 14 bases. CDR1 is DFQATT, CDR2 SNEGSKA, per germline (reference sequence). CDR3 nucleotides: TGCAGTGCCCCCGTAGAGGGGATGAACACTGAAGCTTTCTTT. Translated: CSAPVEGMNTEAFF.

V is TRBV11-2 and J is TRBJ2-3; 8 positions agree with TRBD1. The CDR3 loop spans 16 amino acids. Germline trimming cut 5 bases from V and 2 bases from J; bases unmatched to any gene: 9. From germline, CDR1 is SGHAT and CDR2 FQNNGV. CDR3 DNA sequence: TGTGCCAGCAGCCCGACAGGGGCTCTCATCACAGATACGCAGTATTTT. Amino acid sequence: CASSPTGALITDTQYF.

This clonotype was counted many times. The V gene is TRBV21-1, the J gene TRBJ2-7; the table names TRBD1, a call not compared with the DNA. TRBV21-1 is noted as a pseudogene. This CDR3 contains 14 residues. The chain's CDR3 is CASSKGGQGDEQYF. The CDR3, as DNA: TGTGCCAGCAGTAAAGGGGGACAGGGGGACGAGCAGTACTTC.

The chain has TRBV7-6 and TRBJ2-1; D may be TRBD2 (7 bases). V gave up 5 bases and J gave up 5 bases, with 13 bases separating them. The CDR3 has 14 residues. Germline CDR1 is SGHVS and CDR2 is FNYEAQ. As DNA, the CDR3 is TGTGCCAGCAGCCAAGGGGGGGAAAACAATGAGCAGTTCTTC. Its protein product is CASSQGGENNEQFF.

V gene TRBV5-1 combines with J gene TRBJ2-3, with 16 bases fitting TRBD2. J was trimmed by 3 bases and V by 3 bases; bases with no gene match: 1. Germline V gives CDR1 SGHRS, CDR2 YFSETQ. The CDR3 loop spans 16 amino acids. As DNA, the CDR3 is TGCGCCAGCAGCTGGGGACTAGCGGGGGGGACAGATACGCAGTATTTT. This sequence encodes CASSWGLAGGTDTQYF.